This T cell receptor (beta chain) emerged from a study of control samples from healthy donors and cancer patients. The protocol was immunoSEQ multiplex PCR, while the TCRdb copy is restricted to in-frame clones and leaves out a portion. Of some 170,000 clones listed, roughly 95% are singletons. Germline V gives CDR1 MDHEN, CDR2 SYDVKM. This CDR3 region has 13 residues. V dropped 3 bases and J dropped 5 bases, with 11 bases sitting between them. The clonotype comes from a woman aged 25 to 39 in good health. The sequenced sample was blood. The chain joins TRBV28 to TRBJ2-7; D gene unclear. CDR3 sequence: CASSLSTPDEQYF. The CDR3 coding sequence is TGTGCCAGCAGTTTGTCTACTCCTGACGAGCAGTACTTC.